The T cell receptor (beta chain) described here comes from a study of T cells in Graves' hyperthyroidism and ophthalmopathy. The ends lost 0 bases at V and 9 bases at J; junction bases unmatched: 7. Germline lookup yields CDR1 MNHEY and CDR2 SVGEGT. This CDR3 has 16 amino acids. Amplification targeted TCR beta CDR3 regions from RNA transcripts. Carried out on the TCR CDR3, a first-round RT-PCR used the HTBI primer set. TCRdb re-called the multiplex PCR reads through MiXCR, storing one row per CDR3 protein. The repertoire includes approximately 400,000 distinct CDR3 sequences, about 18% of them detected once, and 3% to 4% sits in the top ten. This clonotype was detected many times. The target antigen is unknown. The diagnostic basis comprised clinical symptoms, serum thyroxine and TRAb, thyroid ultrasound and orbital computed tomography. Study-wide findings and caveats: Ophthalmopathy prediction by the model preceded onset by a median about 6.5 months.

The clonotype comes from a woman between 18 and 29 years old with Graves' hyperthyroidism. The chain joins TRBV6-2 or TRBV6-3 to TRBJ1-6, with 8 bases that match TRBD1. The sequenced material came from blood. The DNA of the CDR3 is TGTGCCAGCAGTTACTCGATTTCCAGGGGGCGTTCACCCCTCCACTTT. It specifies CASSYSISRGRSPLHF.